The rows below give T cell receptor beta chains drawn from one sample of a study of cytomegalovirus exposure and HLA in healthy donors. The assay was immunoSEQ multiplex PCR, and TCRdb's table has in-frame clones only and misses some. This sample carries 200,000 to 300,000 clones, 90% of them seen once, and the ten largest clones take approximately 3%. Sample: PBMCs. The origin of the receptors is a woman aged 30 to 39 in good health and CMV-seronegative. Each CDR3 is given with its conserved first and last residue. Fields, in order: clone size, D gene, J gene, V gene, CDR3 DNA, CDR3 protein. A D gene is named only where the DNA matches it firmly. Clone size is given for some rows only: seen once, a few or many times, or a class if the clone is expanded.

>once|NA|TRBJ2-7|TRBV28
TGTGCCAGCAGTTTACGTTGGACTGGGCAGTACTTC
CASSLRWTGQYF
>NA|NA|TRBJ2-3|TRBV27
TGTGCCAGCAGCCCCCATCGGGCATCCTTAAGCACAGATACGCAGTATTTT
CASSPHRASLSTDTQYF
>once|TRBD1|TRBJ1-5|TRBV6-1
TGTGCCAGCAGTGCGGGGACAGCGGCCCTCAATCAGCCCCAGCATTTT
CASSAGTAALNQPQHF
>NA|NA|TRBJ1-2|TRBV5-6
TGTGCCAGCAGTTCCCGGCCGGGAGCATACCCCACTAACTATGGCTACACCTTC
CASSSRPGAYPTNYGYTF
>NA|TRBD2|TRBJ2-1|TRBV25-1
TGTGCCAGCAGTGGGACTAGCGGGAGCGGGGCCCTCAATGAGCAGTTCTTC
CASSGTSGSGALNEQFF
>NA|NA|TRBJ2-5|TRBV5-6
TGTGCCAGCACCGCTTGGGGAGGTCTCGGGTGGCAGACCCAGTACTTC
CASTAWGGLGWQTQYF
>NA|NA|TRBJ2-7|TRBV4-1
TGCGCCAGCAGCCAAGGGGCAGGGGGGTACGAGCAGTACTTC
CASSQGAGGYEQYF
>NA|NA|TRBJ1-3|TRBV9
TGTGCCAGCAGCGTAGAGGGGCAGTCCGGAAACACCATATATTTT
CASSVEGQSGNTIYF
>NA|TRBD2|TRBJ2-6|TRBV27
TGTGCCAGCCGCCGTTGGGAGGGGTCCCCCTCTGGGGCCAACGTCCTGACTTTC
CASRRWEGSPSGANVLTF
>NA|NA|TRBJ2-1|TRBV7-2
TGTGCCAGCAGCCCCTACAACGGTTACAATGAGCAGTTCTTC
CASSPYNGYNEQFF
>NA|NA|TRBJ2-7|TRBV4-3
TGCGCCAGCAGCCAAGAAGTAGCCGTATACGAGCAGTACTTC
CASSQEVAVYEQYF
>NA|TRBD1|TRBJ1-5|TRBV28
TGTGCCAGCAGTTTATCAGGGGGCGGGAATCAGCCCCAGCATTTT
CASSLSGGGNQPQHF
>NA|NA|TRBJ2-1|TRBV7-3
TGTGCCAGCAGCGTTGATGATGAGCAGTTCTTC
CASSVDDEQFF
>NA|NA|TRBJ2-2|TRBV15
TGTGCCATCGGCGGGGACACCGGGGAGCTGTTTTTT
CAIGGDTGELFF
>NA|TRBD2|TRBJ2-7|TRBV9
TGTGCCAGCAGCGTAGCTAGCGGTTCCTACGAGCAGTACTTC
CASSVASGSYEQYF
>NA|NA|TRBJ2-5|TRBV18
TGTGCCAGCTCACCCGGGCTGCAAGAGACCCAGTACTTC
CASSPGLQETQYF
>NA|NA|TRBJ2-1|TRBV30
TGTGCCTGGAGTGTTTTGAGGAGGAGCGGTGGATACAATGAGCAGTTCTTC
CAWSVLRRSGGYNEQFF
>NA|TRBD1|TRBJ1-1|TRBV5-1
TGCGCCAGCAGCTCCCGGACAGGGGGCACTGAAGCTTTCTTT
CASSSRTGGTEAFF
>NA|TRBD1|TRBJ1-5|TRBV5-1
TGCGCCAGCAGCTTTGCCCGGACAGGGGGCGAGAGCAATCAGCCCCAGCATTTT
CASSFARTGGESNQPQHF
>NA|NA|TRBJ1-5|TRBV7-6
TGTGCCAGCAGCCAAGACCCAGGGAATAGTCAGCCCCAGCATTTT
CASSQDPGNSQPQHF
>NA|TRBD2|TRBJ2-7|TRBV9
TGTGCCAGCAGCGCTGGGGGGGTCGAGCAGTACTTC
CASSAGGVEQYF
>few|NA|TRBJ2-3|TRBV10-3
TGTGCCATCAGCCCGGAGGGTCCTCGGGATACGCAGTATTTT
CAISPEGPRDTQYF
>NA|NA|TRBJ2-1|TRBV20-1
TGCAGTGCCTTGGGGAGCGAGCAGTTCTTC
CSALGSEQFF
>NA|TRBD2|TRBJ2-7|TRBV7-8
TGTGCCAGCAGCCCACCCGGACTAGCGGACCTTCACTACGAGCAGTACTTC
CASSPPGLADLHYEQYF
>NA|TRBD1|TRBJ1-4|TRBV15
TGTGCCACCAGCAGAGATCGGGACAGGAATGAAAAACTGTTTTTT
CATSRDRDRNEKLFF
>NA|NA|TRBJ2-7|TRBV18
TGTGCCAGCTCAGCGGACAGCATCTCCTACGAGCAGTACTTC
CASSADSISYEQYF
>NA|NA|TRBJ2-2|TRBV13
TGTGCCAGCAGCAGTGGGAGAACCGGGGAGCTGTTTTTT
CASSSGRTGELFF
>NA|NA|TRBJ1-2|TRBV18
TGTGCCAGCTCGCATCGACAGGCCTCAGGGGACTATGGCTACACCTTC
CASSHRQASGDYGYTF
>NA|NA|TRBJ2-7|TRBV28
TGTGCCAGCAGTCCCCGTTTCCGGGGAACCTACGAGCAGTACTTC
CASSPRFRGTYEQYF
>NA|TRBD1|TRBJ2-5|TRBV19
TGTGCCAGTAGTATAGGGTTGGGGACAGACCAAGAGACCCAGTACTTC
CASSIGLGTDQETQYF
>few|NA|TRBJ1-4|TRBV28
TGTGCCAGCAGTTCCACCGGGACACGTCTGTTTTTT
CASSSTGTRLFF
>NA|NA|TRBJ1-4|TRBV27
TGTGCCAGCAGTCCCGCGCTTGGATTGAATGAAAAACTGTTTTTT
CASSPALGLNEKLFF
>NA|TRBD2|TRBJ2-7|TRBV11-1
TGTGCCAGCAAAGCTAGCGGGTCCTACGAGCAGTACTTC
CASKASGSYEQYF
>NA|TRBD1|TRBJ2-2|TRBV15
TGTGCCACCAGCAGAGGGACAGGGACCGGGGAGCTGTTTTTT
CATSRGTGTGELFF
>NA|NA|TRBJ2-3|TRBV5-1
TGCGCCAGCAGCCCTTACGTCTCTAGCACAGATACGCAGTATTTT
CASSPYVSSTDTQYF
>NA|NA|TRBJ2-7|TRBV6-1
TGTGCCAGCAGTCAACTAGGCTACGAGCAGTACTTC
CASSQLGYEQYF
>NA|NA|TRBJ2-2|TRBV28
TGTGCCAGCAGTTTATCGTCCGGGGGCCACGGGGAGCTGTTTTTT
CASSLSSGGHGELFF
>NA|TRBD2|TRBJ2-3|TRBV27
TGTGCCAGCAGTGGAACAGCGGGAGTAGATACGCAGTATTTT
CASSGTAGVDTQYF
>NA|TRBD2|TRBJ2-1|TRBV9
TGTGCCAGCAGCGTTGACGGGGGGGACAATGAGCAGTTCTTC
CASSVDGGDNEQFF
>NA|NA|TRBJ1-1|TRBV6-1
TGTGCCAGCAGTGAAGCTCCAGGGGCCGCTTTCTTT
CASSEAPGAAFF
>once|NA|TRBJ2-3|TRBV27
TGTGCCAGCAGTTCGGAGGCAGATACGCAGTATTTT
CASSSEADTQYF
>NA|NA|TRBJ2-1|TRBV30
TGTGCCTGGAGCCAAGGATGGAATGAGCAGTTCTTC
CAWSQGWNEQFF
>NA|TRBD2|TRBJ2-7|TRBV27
TGTGCCAGCAGTCCCCATAGCGGGGGTAACTCCTACGAGCAGTACTTC
CASSPHSGGNSYEQYF
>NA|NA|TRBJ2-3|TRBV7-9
TGTGCCAGCAGCTTAGGGGACAGCACAGATACGCAGTATTTT
CASSLGDSTDTQYF
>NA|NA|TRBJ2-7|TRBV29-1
TGCAGCGTTGAAGATCCGAGGGGGTCCTACGAGCAGTACTTC
CSVEDPRGSYEQYF
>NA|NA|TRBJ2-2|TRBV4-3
TGCGCCAGCAGCCCCTTTGCCGGCAGGAACACCGGGGAGCTGTTTTTT
CASSPFAGRNTGELFF
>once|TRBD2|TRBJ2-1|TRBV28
TGTGCCAGCAGTTTGCGCTCTAGCGGGAGGGCCTATGGTGAGCAGTTCTTC
CASSLRSSGRAYGEQFF
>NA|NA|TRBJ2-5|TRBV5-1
TGCGCCAGCAGCTTCAACGGCCCGGGGACCCAGTACTTC
CASSFNGPGTQYF
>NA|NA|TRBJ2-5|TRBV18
TGTGCCAGCTCACCAAAACTCCGGACAAGCCGGCAAGAGACCCAGTACTTC
CASSPKLRTSRQETQYF
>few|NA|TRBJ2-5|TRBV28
TGTGCCAGCAATACCGGACCCCCACAAGAGACCCAGTACTTC
CASNTGPPQETQYF
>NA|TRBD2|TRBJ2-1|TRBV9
TGTGCCAGCAGCGGACAGGGACTAGCAGGAGGGGTCTCCTACAATGAGCAGTTCTTC
CASSGQGLAGGVSYNEQFF
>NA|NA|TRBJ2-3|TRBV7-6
TGTGCCAGCAGCATGGACAGCTCTGCACTGTCAGATACGCAGTATTTT
CASSMDSSALSDTQYF
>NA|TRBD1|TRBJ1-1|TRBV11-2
TGTGCCAGCAGCCCGCGGACAGGGGGCAACACTGAAGCTTTCTTT
CASSPRTGGNTEAFF
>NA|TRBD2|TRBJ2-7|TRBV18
TGTGCCAGCTCACCCTCAGCGGGAGGGCCCTACGAGCAGTACTTC
CASSPSAGGPYEQYF
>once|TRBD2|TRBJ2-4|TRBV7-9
TGTGCCAGCAGCTTAGCTGGGCTAGCGGGAGTAGCCAAAAACATTCAGTACTTC
CASSLAGLAGVAKNIQYF
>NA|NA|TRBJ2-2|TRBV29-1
TGCAGCGTTGCTAGGGACACCGGGGAGCTGTTTTTT
CSVARDTGELFF
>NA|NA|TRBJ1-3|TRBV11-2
TGTGCCAGCAGCTTAGATCAGATGAGAAACACCATATATTTT
CASSLDQMRNTIYF
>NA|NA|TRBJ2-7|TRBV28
TGTGCCAGCAGAGGGACGGCGAACTACGAGCAGTACTTC
CASRGTANYEQYF
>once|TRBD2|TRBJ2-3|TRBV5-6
TGTGCCAGCTTTAGCGGGATGCCCACAGATACGCAGTATTTT
CASFSGMPTDTQYF
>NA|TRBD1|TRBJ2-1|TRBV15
TGTGCCACCAGCAAGAGGAGTGAGGGGGCAGGCAGGAATGAGCAGTTCTTC
CATSKRSEGAGRNEQFF